A single sample gave rise to the 19 T cell receptor beta chains below, sequenced in a study of radiotherapy plus CTLA-4 blockade in lung cancer. Sequencing was performed with immunoSEQ multiplex PCR; in TCRdb, only in-frame clones are kept and a portion is missing. The sample yields roughly 92,000 clones, about 86% seen once. The input for sequencing was peripheral blood, taken from a patient treated with radiotherapy plus ipilimumab. Source of these receptors: a human donor with non-small cell lung cancer who had a partial response to radiotherapy plus ipilimumab.

The V gene is TRBV6-1, the J gene TRBJ1-5; TRBD1 matches at 12 bases. The CDR3 has 14 amino acids. Germline CDR1 and CDR2: MNHNS and SASEGT. The V gene end was trimmed by 7 bases and the J gene end by 7 bases; junction bases not matched to a gene: 5. The CDR3, as DNA: TGTGCCAGCACCGGGACAGGGGGCCGGCAGCCCCAGCATTTT. It yields the protein CASTGTGGRQPQHF.

This sequence joins TRBV5-1 and TRBJ1-4, with 8 bases that match TRBD1. This CDR3 region has 15 residues. Germline V gives CDR1 SGHRS, CDR2 YFSETQ. V gave up 4 bases and J gave up 5 bases; unmatched junction bases: 7. CDR3: CASSQGQGSNEKLFF. The CDR3 nucleotides are TGCGCCAGCAGCCAAGGACAGGGTAGCAATGAAAAACTGTTTTTT.

The rearrangement links TRBV7-8 to TRBJ2-3; TRBD1 agrees at 11 bases. Germline V lookup: CDR1 SGHVS, CDR2 FQNEAQ. This CDR3 has 16 amino acids. The junction had 5 bases not matched to a gene; V was cut back by 4 bases and J by 2 bases. The CDR3 reads CASSSGTGGYTDTQYF. For the CDR3, the DNA is TGTGCCAGCAGCTCTGGGACAGGGGGTTACACAGATACGCAGTATTTT.

The CDR3 loop is CASSLAGAYEQFF. The CDR3 region has the DNA TGTGCCAGCAGCTTAGCGGGAGCTTATGAGCAGTTCTTC. The chain is built from TRBV7-9 and TRBJ2-1, with a possible D match to TRBD2 (5 bases). V was shortened by 0 bases and J by 8 bases, with 8 bases between the two germline ends. Germline V lookup: CDR1 SEHNR, CDR2 FQNEAQ (reference sequence). CDR3 length: 13 amino acids. Full variable domain (outside the CDR3, taken from reference TRBV7-9 and TRBJ2-1): DTGVSQNPRHKITKRGQNVTFRCDPISEHNRLYWYRQTLGQGPEFLTYFQNEAQLEKSRLLSDRFSAERPKGSFSTLEIQRTEQGDSAMYLCASSLAGAYEQFFGPGTRLTVL.

This sequence joins TRBV7-9 and TRBJ1-6, with 7 nucleotides matching TRBD1. Losses at the gene ends were 2 bases for V and 0 bases for J; bases not matched to a gene: 4. This CDR3 is 17 amino acids long. Germline loops: CDR1 SEHNR, CDR2 FQNEAQ (reference sequence). CDR3 DNA sequence: TGTGCCAGCAGCTTACAGGGGGGATTCTCCTATAATTCACCCCTCCACTTT. Protein: CASSLQGGFSYNSPLHF. Complete variable domain (other parts from reference TRBV7-9 and TRBJ1-6): DTGVSQNPRHKITKRGQNVTFRCDPISEHNRLYWYRQTLGQGPEFLTYFQNEAQLEKSRLLSDRFSAERPKGSFSTLEIQRTEQGDSAMYLCASSLQGGFSYNSPLHFGNGTRLTVT.

The rearrangement links TRBV28 to TRBJ2-2, with TRBD2 identical over 11 bases. The CDR3 totals 18 residues. Per the germline V gene, CDR1 is MDHEN and CDR2 is SYDVKM. Trimming cost V 5 bases and J 0 bases; bases outside gene matches: 8. CDR3 nucleotide sequence: TGTGCCAGCAGTCCCTTCCGACTAGCGGGACCGAACACCGGGGAGCTGTTTTTT. Residues: CASSPFRLAGPNTGELFF.

This clone came up once. The chain has TRBV7-8 and TRBJ2-2; the match to TRBD2 covers 7 bases. The V gene end was trimmed by 4 bases and the J gene end by 5 bases; junction bases not matched to a gene: 7. The germline CDR1 and CDR2 sequences are SGHVS and FQNEAQ. The CDR3 runs 15 residues. The CDR3 DNA reads TGTGCCAGCAGCTACCTGGGGGAGGGAACCGGGGAGCTGTTTTTT. The encoded protein is CASSYLGEGTGELFF.

The chain employs TRBV6-1 and TRBJ2-3; D is possibly TRBD2 (5 bases). CDR1 MNHNS and CDR2 SASEGT come from the germline V gene. The CDR3 contains 12 residues. V was trimmed by 1 base and J by 6 bases, leaving 5 bases between them. CDR3 region: CASSEGGDTQYF. The CDR3 DNA reads TGTGCCAGCAGTGAAGGAGGGGATACGCAGTATTTT.

The chain employs TRBV4-2 and TRBJ2-1, with TRBD2 matching over 11 bases. With 0 bases clipped from V and 9 bases from J, the junction kept 7 bases outside the gene matches. The CDR3 has 16 amino acids. The germline V gene has CDR1 LGHNA and CDR2 YNFKEQ. The CDR3 coding sequence is TGTGCCAGCAGCCAAGAGCTCTCCCTAGCGGGAGGTGAGCAGTTCTTC. It is translated as CASSQELSLAGGEQFF.

The genes are TRBV15 and TRBJ2-1, with 14 bases fitting TRBD2. The CDR3 length is 18 residues. Per the germline V gene, CDR1 is LNHNV and CDR2 is YYDKDF (reference sequence). V lost 5 bases and J lost 5; bases outside the gene matches: 11. CDR3 sequence (DNA): TGTGCCACCAGCGGGAGACTAGCGGGAGGGCCAGCAAACAATGAGCAGTTCTTC. This encodes CATSGRLAGGPANNEQFF.

For this clone: Different DNA sequences within this sample yield the same CDR3. The rearrangement uses TRBV10-2 and TRBJ1-3; TRBD1 agrees at 7 bases. The trim removed 6 bases at V and 3 bases at J, leaving 5 bases unmatched. CDR3 length equals 14 residues. Per germline, CDR1 WSHSY and CDR2 SAAADI. The CDR3 sequence is CASSRGQDGNTIYF. Here the CDR3 DNA reads TGCGCCAGCAGCAGAGGACAGGATGGAAACACCATATATTTT.

This chain connects TRBV6-5 to TRBJ2-7, with 7 nucleotides matching TRBD2. Germline CDR1 reads MNHEY; CDR2 reads SVGAGI. CDR3 size: 13 residues. The V gene end was trimmed by 0 bases and the J gene end by 6 bases; junction bases not matched to a gene: 2. CDR3 protein: CASSYSGRGEQYF. The DNA of the CDR3 is TGTGCCAGCAGTTACTCGGGGAGGGGCGAGCAGTACTTC.

V gene TRBV6-1 combines with J gene TRBJ1-1, with D maybe TRBD1 (5 bases). The V gene's germline CDR1 is MNHNS and CDR2 SASEGT. The CDR3 has 13 residues. V was trimmed by 9 bases and J by 0 bases, leaving 11 bases between them. The CDR3 DNA sequence: TGTGCCAGTAAGGGGTTTGTGAACACTGAAGCTTTCTTT. It is translated as CASKGFVNTEAFF.

The chain uses TRBV10-2 and TRBJ1-6; D possibly corresponds to TRBD1 (5 bases). This CDR3 comprises 12 residues. CDR1 WSHSY and CDR2 SAAADI come from the germline V gene. V was cut by 4 bases and J by 8 bases, with 6 bases left in between. CDR3 in DNA: TGCGCCAGCAGTGGGGGGGATTCACCCCTCCACTTT. Translation: CASSGGDSPLHF.

This rearrangement joins TRBV27 to TRBJ2-1, with 11 bases that match TRBD2. The CDR3 totals 14 residues. CDR1 and CDR2 (germline): MNHEY, SMNVEV (reference sequence). V dropped 3 bases and J dropped 7; count of bases not matched to a gene: 2. CDR3 in amino acids: CASSLGLAANEQFF. Here the CDR3 DNA reads TGTGCCAGCAGTTTGGGACTAGCGGCAAATGAGCAGTTCTTC.

The chain uses TRBV6-4 and TRBJ2-7, with TRBD1 identical over 9 bases. Germline CDR1 MRHNA, CDR2 SNTAGT. The trim removed 0 bases at V and 2 bases at J, leaving 8 bases unmatched. This CDR3 is built from 17 residues. The CDR3 nucleotides are TGTGCCAGCAGTGACTCTAGACAGGGGGGCCTTACCTACGAGCAGTACGTC. This translates into CASSDSRQGGLTYEQYV.

The V call is TRBV18, the J call TRBJ2-3; 8 bases are a match to TRBD2. Germline V gene lookup returns CDR1 KGHSH and CDR2 LQKENI. There are 16 residues in the CDR3. The V and J ends lost 0 bases and 5 bases, in that order; junction bases with no gene match: 7. Written as DNA, the CDR3 is TGTGCCAGCTCACCACCGGGGCTAGCGGGCGGAGATACGCAGTATTTT. Protein product: CASSPPGLAGGDTQYF.

The V call is TRBV10-1, the J call TRBJ2-1; 13 bases align to TRBD2. The germline gives CDR1 WNHNN, CDR2 SYGVQD (reference sequence). The V gene end was trimmed by 7 bases and the J gene end by 7 bases; junction bases not matched to a gene: 7. The CDR3 extends over 15 amino acids. The CDR3 bases are TGCGCCAGCACCCCGGGACTAGCGGGGTTTAATGAGCAGTTCTTC. Its translation: CASTPGLAGFNEQFF.

This clone was detected a few times. V gene TRBV28 combines with J gene TRBJ2-3; the D gene is possibly TRBD1 (6 bases). Germline assignment: CDR1 MDHEN and CDR2 SYDVKM. CDR3 length: 12 residues. V lost 9 bases and J lost 4, with 11 bases in between. The CDR3 spells CASCRGADTQYF. For the CDR3, the DNA is TGTGCCAGTTGCAGGGGTGCAGATACGCAGTATTTT.